Presented here are 25 T cell receptor beta chains from one specimen sequenced in a study of T cell responses to AZD1222 COVID-19 vaccine. Profiling relied on immunoSEQ multiplex PCR, and the TCRdb table lists in-frame clones only, not all of them. Seen here are 150,000 or so clones, roughly 91% observed once, and the top ten hold approximately 9%. The sequencing used peripheral blood, collected on day 0 of AZD1222 vaccination. Source of these receptors: an adult in good health.

V usage is TRBV3-1 (or the pseudogene TRBV3-2) and J usage is TRBJ1-2; tentative D call: TRBD1 (5 bases). The CDR3 totals 15 residues. The germline V gene has CDR1 LGHDT and CDR2 YNNKEL (reference sequence). The V gene lost 0 bases and the J gene lost 4 bases, with 12 bases spanning the gap. The CDR3, as DNA: TGTGCCAGCAGCCAAGATTTCGGGGCACCCTATGGCTACACCTTC. This translates into CASSQDFGAPYGYTF.

The gene calls are TRBV30 and TRBJ1-1; possibly TRBD1 for D (6 bases). Trimming removed 0 bases from V and 3 bases from J, with 11 bases in between. The length of the CDR3 is 14 residues. Per the germline V gene, CDR1 is GTSNPN and CDR2 is SVGIG (reference sequence). CDR3 nucleotides: TGTGCCTGGAGTGTACCAGGGGCGTACACTGAAGCTTTCTTT. Its protein product is CAWSVPGAYTEAFF.

The V and J genes are TRBV12-3 or TRBV12-4 and TRBJ1-2; D uncertain. The CDR3 extends over 11 amino acids. Between the trimmed V and J ends, which lost 6 bases and 9 bases, there was a span of 11 bases. The CDR3: CASSLDGRYTF. In nucleotides, the CDR3 is TGTGCCAGCAGCCTAGATGGGCGCTACACCTTC.

The rearrangement links TRBV7-9 to TRBJ1-1; TRBD1 might be the D (5 bases). The CDR3 covers 13 residues. Germline values: CDR1 SEHNR, CDR2 FQNEAQ (reference sequence). Trimming stripped 1 base from V and 7 bases from J, with 10 bases between. CDR3 sequence (DNA): TGTGCCAGCAGCTTAGAGACAGAAAGTGAAGCTTTCTTT. As protein: CASSLETESEAFF. The full variable domain, with the rest looked up from reference TRBV7-9 and TRBJ1-1, is DTGVSQNPRHKITKRGQNVTFRCDPISEHNRLYWYRQTLGQGPEFLTYFQNEAQLEKSRLLSDRFSAERPKGSFSTLEIQRTEQGDSAMYLCASSLETESEAFFGQGTRLTVV.

The genes are TRBV13 and TRBJ1-1; D unclear. Trimming removed 7 bases from V and 1 base from J, with 13 bases in between. The CDR3 length is 14 residues. CDR1 and CDR2 from the germline V gene are PRHDT and FYEKMQ (reference sequence). The CDR3 spells CASTLGRPNTEAFF. CDR3 sequence (DNA): TGTGCCAGCACCCTTGGACGGCCGAACACTGAAGCTTTCTTT.

The chain links TRBV18 to TRBJ1-1; D remains unclear. The CDR3 has 14 residues. Germline CDR1 and CDR2: KGHSH and LQKENI. V lost 6 bases and J 0 bases, leaving 11 bases between the germline ends. The CDR3 DNA sequence: TGTGCCAGCTCCTCCAGTTACCTGAACACTGAAGCTTTCTTT. Residues: CASSSSYLNTEAFF.

V gene TRBV18 combines with J gene TRBJ2-1, with D maybe TRBD2 (5 bases). CDR1 KGHSH and CDR2 LQKENI come from the germline V gene. Between the trimmed V and J ends, which lost 1 base and 10 bases, there was a span of 20 bases. The CDR3 loop spans 16 amino acids. CDR3 coding DNA: TGTGCCAGCTCACCACAGGGCATCGGGGTCATGGGAGAGCAGTTCTTC. Its translation is CASSPQGIGVMGEQFF.

This chain uses TRBV7-2 with TRBJ1-6; D gene unclear. With 1 base removed from V and 10 bases from J, the gap between germline ends came to 14 bases. The V gene's germline CDR1 is SGHTA and CDR2 FQGNSA. This CDR3 has 15 residues. The CDR3 DNA follows: TGTGCCAGCAGCTTAGAATTCGTTTTTAGATCACCCCTCCACTTT. Its translation is CASSLEFVFRSPLHF.

In regard to this clone: One end of the junction is discordant with germline, which a read error may explain. The genes are TRBV7-7 and TRBJ1-6; D may be TRBD1 (5 bases). The CDR3 is 15 amino acids. CDR1 and CDR2 (germline): SSHAT, FNYEAQ (reference sequence). DNA of the CDR3: TGTGCTAGCAGCTTAATCGCCGGGGGGGATTCACCCCTCCACTTT. Translation: CASSLIAGGDSPLHF.

The chain combines TRBV7-2 with TRBJ1-2, with 11 bases matching TRBD1. J was trimmed by 6 bases and V by 5 bases; bases with no gene match: 8. The germline V gene encodes CDR1 SGHTA and CDR2 FQGNSA. The CDR3 contains 15 residues. DNA of the CDR3: TGTGCCAGCAGCGCCGGACAGGGGGCGCAAAATGGCTACACCTTC. Translating it yields CASSAGQGAQNGYTF.

The V and J genes are TRBV4-1 and TRBJ1-2; D remains unclear. The CDR3 loop spans 16 amino acids. Trimming took off 0 bases at V and 3 bases at J, with 14 bases between the two ends. Germline CDR1 is MGHRA and CDR2 is YSYEKL. This CDR3 reads CASSQDPPGGDYGYTF. CDR3 sequence (DNA): TGCGCCAGCAGCCAAGATCCGCCCGGAGGAGACTATGGCTACACCTTC.

The J gene is TRBJ2-1, the V gene TRBV7-3; D possibly corresponds to TRBD1 (6 bases). Between the trimmed V and J ends, which lost 5 bases and 8 bases, there was a span of 13 bases. Germline CDR1 and CDR2: SGHTA and FQGTGA. CDR3 length: 13 residues. CDR3 sequence: CASSPGRGDEQFF. The CDR3 region has the DNA TGTGCCAGCAGCCCAGGCAGGGGCGATGAGCAGTTCTTC.

The rearrangement joins TRBV19 to TRBJ2-7; D is uncertain. Germline CDR1 reads LNHDA; CDR2 reads SQIVND (reference sequence). The germline V and J ends were trimmed by 3 bases and 2 bases, with 14 bases remaining between them. The CDR3 covers 15 residues. The CDR3 nucleotides are TGTGCCAGTAGTATTGCGTGGGCAGAAACCTACGAGCAGTACTTC. It specifies CASSIAWAETYEQYF.

V gene TRBV5-1 combines with J gene TRBJ1-1, with D maybe TRBD1 (5 bases). CDR1 and CDR2 (germline): SGHRS, YFSETQ. Trimming removed 1 base at V and 6 bases at J, with 16 bases between. The CDR3 is made up of 15 amino acids. DNA for the CDR3: TGCGCCAGCAGCTTGAGGGGACCGAGAGTTCCTGAAGCTTTCTTT. It specifies CASSLRGPRVPEAFF.

The chain links TRBV7-9 to TRBJ1-1; D remains unclear. The CDR3 extends over 12 amino acids. V was cut by 8 bases and J by 7 bases, with 14 bases left in between. CDR1 is SEHNR and CDR2 is FQNEAQ in the germline V gene (reference sequence). The CDR3 is CASDVGLGEAFF. The CDR3 bases are TGTGCCAGCGACGTGGGGTTGGGTGAAGCTTTCTTT.

CDR3 nucleotides: TGCGCCAGCAGCTTTCAAGGGGGAGGGGTCGACGAGCAGTACTTC. This gives the protein CASSFQGGGVDEQYF. This chain joins TRBV5-1 and TRBJ2-7, with D possibly TRBD2 on 7 matching bases. The V and J ends lost 2 bases and 5 bases respectively, with 17 bases between them. This CDR3 is 15 amino acids long. Germline CDR1 SGHRS, CDR2 YFSETQ.

This chain connects TRBV5-4 to TRBJ1-1; a possible D gene is TRBD1 (5 bases). Trimming left V 0 bases short and J 2 bases short, with 11 bases between. This CDR3 comprises 15 residues. Per the germline V gene, CDR1 is SGHNT and CDR2 is YYREEE (reference sequence). The CDR3 DNA sequence: TGTGCCAGCAGCTTGGGACAGACATTTAACACTGAAGCTTTCTTT. It translates to CASSLGQTFNTEAFF.

The V and J genes are TRBV5-1 and TRBJ2-2; D call uncertain. Looked up from germline, CDR1 is SGHRS and CDR2 is YFSETQ. Trimming removed 4 bases from V and 2 bases from J, with 15 bases in between. The CDR3 covers 16 residues. The chain's CDR3 is CASSPPEQINTGELFF. For the CDR3, the DNA is TGCGCCAGCAGCCCACCGGAACAAATAAACACCGGGGAGCTGTTTTTT.

The chain carries TRBV13 and TRBJ2-7, with a weak D call TRBD2 (5 bases). V lost 5 bases, J lost 6 bases, and 14 bases lay in between. The CDR3 contains 13 residues. CDR1 PRHDT and CDR2 FYEKMQ come from the germline V gene (reference sequence). CDR3 nucleotides: TGTGCCAGCAGCCCGGAAGGTCGGGGCGAGCAGTACTTC. It codes for CASSPEGRGEQYF.

The chain has TRBV5-4 and TRBJ2-2; perhaps TRBD2 as D (6 bases). Germline lookup yields CDR1 SGHNT and CDR2 YYREEE (reference sequence). The CDR3 contains 16 residues. Trimming shortened V by 0 bases and J by 5 bases, and 14 bases separated the two germline ends. As DNA, the CDR3 is TGTGCCAGCAGCTTGGCGTCGGCGGGGAGGACCGGGGAGCTGTTTTTT. It specifies CASSLASAGRTGELFF.

The chain uses TRBV19 and TRBJ2-7; the match to TRBD1 covers 12 bases. The CDR3 loop spans 14 amino acids. The V and J ends lost 6 bases and 4 bases, in that order; junction bases with no gene match: 4. Germline V gene lookup returns CDR1 LNHDA and CDR2 SQIVND (reference sequence). The CDR3 loop is CASSWDRGHYEQYF. In DNA, the CDR3 is TGTGCCAGTAGCTGGGACAGGGGGCATTACGAGCAGTACTTC.

The chain is built from TRBV27 and TRBJ2-1; D tentatively fits TRBD1 or TRBD2 (5 bases each). With 3 bases removed from V and 0 bases from J, the gap between germline ends came to 9 bases. CDR1 MNHEY and CDR2 SMNVEV come from the germline V gene (reference sequence). This CDR3 region has 15 residues. The CDR3 DNA follows: TGTGCCAGCAGTTTCAAGGGGAGCTCCTACAATGAGCAGTTCTTC. Protein: CASSFKGSSYNEQFF.

This chain links TRBV11-3 with TRBJ1-1, with D uncertain. Trimming left V 1 base short and J 1 base short, with 4 bases between. In germline, CDR1 is SGHNT, CDR2 YENEEA. CDR3 size: 13 residues. The CDR3: CASSLARNTEAFF. The DNA of the CDR3 is TGTGCCAGCAGCTTAGCCAGGAACACTGAAGCTTTCTTT.

For the CDR3, the DNA is TGTGCCTGGACAGCGAGGACTAGCGGATCCTACGAGCAGTACTTC. Translating gives CAWTARTSGSYEQYF. The chain joins TRBV30 to TRBJ2-7, with 10 nucleotides matching TRBD2. CDR3 length equals 15 residues. Per germline, CDR1 GTSNPN and CDR2 SVGIG (reference sequence). V trimming: 4 bases; J trimming: 1 base; junction bases outside the gene matches: 7.

A single count supports this clone. DNA for the CDR3: TGTGCCAGCAGCTCCCAGGGGCGGAACACCATATATTTT. It specifies CASSSQGRNTIYF. The chain employs TRBV7-2 and TRBJ1-3; D perhaps matches TRBD1 (6 bases). V lost 4 bases and J 7 bases, leaving 11 bases between the germline ends. Germline V CDR1 and CDR2: SGHTA, FQGNSA. CDR3 length equals 13 residues.